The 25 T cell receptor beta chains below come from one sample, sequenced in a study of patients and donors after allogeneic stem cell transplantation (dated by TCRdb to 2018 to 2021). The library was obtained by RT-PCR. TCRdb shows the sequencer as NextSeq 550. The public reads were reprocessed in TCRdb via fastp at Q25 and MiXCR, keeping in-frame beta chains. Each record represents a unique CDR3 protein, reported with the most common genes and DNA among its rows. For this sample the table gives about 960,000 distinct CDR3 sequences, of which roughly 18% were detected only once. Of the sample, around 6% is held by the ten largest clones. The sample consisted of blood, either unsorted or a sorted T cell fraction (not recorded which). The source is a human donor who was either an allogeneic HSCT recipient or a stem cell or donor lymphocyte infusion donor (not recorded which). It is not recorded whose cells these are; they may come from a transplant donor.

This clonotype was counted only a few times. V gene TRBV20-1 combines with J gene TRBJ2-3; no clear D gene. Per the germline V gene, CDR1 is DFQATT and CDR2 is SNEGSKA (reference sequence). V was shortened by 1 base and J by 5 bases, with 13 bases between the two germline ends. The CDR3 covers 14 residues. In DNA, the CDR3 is TGCAGTGCTAGAGTCCCCCTCACCGGAGATACGCAGTATTTT. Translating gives CSARVPLTGDTQYF.

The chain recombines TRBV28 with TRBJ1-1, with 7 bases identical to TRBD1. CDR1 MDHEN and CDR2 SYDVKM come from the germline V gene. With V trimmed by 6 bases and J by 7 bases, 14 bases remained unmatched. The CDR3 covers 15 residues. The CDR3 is CASSQGRRGRSEAFF. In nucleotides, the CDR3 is TGTGCCAGCAGCCAAGGTCGGAGGGGGCGCAGTGAAGCTTTCTTT.

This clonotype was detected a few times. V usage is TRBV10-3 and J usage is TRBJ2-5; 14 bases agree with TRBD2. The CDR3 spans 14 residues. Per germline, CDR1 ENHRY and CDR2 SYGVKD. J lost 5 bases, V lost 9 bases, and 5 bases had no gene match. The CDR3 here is CAIAGLAGVETQYF. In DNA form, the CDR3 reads TGTGCCATAGCGGGACTAGCGGGAGTGGAGACCCAGTACTTC.

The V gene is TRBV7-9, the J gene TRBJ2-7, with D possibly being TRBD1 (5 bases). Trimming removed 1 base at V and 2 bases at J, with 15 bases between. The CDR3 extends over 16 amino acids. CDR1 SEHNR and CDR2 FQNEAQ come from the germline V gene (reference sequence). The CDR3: CASSLGTGAAPYEQYF. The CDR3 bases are TGTGCCAGCAGCTTAGGTACAGGCGCCGCCCCCTACGAGCAGTACTTC.

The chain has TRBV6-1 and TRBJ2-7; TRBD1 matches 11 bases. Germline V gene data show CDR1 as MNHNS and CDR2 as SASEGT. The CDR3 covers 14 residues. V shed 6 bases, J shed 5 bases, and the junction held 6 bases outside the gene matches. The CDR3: CASSRTGGKDEQYF. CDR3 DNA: TGTGCCAGCAGCCGGACAGGGGGCAAAGACGAGCAGTACTTC.

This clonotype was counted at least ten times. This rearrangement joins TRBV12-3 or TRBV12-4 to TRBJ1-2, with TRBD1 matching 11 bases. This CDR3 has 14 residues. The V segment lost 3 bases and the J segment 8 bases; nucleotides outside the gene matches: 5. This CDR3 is CASSLGQGVGGYTF. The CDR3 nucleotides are TGTGCCAGCAGTTTGGGACAGGGGGTGGGAGGCTACACCTTC.

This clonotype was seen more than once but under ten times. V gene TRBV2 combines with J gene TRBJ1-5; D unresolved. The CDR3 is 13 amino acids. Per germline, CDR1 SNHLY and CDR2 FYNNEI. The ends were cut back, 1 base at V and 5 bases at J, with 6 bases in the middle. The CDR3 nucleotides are TGTGCCAGCAGTGAAGAGGTCTATCAGCCCCAGCATTTT. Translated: CASSEEVYQPQHF.

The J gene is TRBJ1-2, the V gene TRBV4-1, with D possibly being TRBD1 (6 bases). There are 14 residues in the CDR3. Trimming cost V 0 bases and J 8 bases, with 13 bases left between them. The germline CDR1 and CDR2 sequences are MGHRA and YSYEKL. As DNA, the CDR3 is TGCGCCAGCAGCCAAGAAGCACAGGGTGTCGGCTACACCTTC. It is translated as CASSQEAQGVGYTF.

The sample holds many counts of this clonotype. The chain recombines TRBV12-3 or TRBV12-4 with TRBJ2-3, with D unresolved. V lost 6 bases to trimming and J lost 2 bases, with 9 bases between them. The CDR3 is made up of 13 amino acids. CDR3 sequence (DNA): TGTGCCAGCAGCTTAAGACTCACAGATACGCAGTATTTT. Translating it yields CASSLRLTDTQYF.

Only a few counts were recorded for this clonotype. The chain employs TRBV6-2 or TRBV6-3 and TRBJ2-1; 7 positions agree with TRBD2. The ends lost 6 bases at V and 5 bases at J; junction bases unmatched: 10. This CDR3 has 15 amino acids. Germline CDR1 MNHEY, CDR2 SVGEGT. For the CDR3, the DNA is TGTGCCAGCAGCGAGAGGCGGGGGAGGCACAATGAGCAGTTCTTC. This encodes CASSERRGRHNEQFF.

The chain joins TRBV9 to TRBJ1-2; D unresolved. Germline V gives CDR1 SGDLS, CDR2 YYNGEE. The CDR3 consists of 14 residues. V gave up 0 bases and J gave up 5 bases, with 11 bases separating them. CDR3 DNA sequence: TGTGCCAGCAGCGTAGCTCTTAAAGGTTATGGCTACACCTTC. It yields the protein CASSVALKGYGYTF.

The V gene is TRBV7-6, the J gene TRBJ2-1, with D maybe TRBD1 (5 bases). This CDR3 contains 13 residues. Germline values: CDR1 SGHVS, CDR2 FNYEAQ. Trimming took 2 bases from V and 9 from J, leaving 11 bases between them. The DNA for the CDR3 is TGTGCCAGCAGCTTATTCTCCCAGGGTGAGCAGTTCTTC. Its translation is CASSLFSQGEQFF.

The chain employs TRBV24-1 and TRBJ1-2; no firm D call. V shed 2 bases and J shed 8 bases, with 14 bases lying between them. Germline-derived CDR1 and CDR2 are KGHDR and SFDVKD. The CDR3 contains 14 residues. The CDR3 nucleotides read TGTGCCACCAGTGATTCTCGGGTGAAGAGCGGCTACACCTTC. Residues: CATSDSRVKSGYTF.

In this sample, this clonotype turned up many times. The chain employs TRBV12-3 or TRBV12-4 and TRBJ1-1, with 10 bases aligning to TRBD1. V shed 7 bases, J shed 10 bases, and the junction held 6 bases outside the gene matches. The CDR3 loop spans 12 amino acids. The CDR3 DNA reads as TGTGCCAGCACCTTGGGGACAGGGGTAGCTTTCTTT. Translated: CASTLGTGVAFF.

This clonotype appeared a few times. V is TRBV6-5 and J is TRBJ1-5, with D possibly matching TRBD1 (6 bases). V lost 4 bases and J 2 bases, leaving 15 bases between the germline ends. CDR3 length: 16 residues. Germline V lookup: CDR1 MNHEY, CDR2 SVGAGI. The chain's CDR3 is CASSLGQKVGNQPQHF. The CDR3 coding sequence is TGTGCCAGCAGTTTAGGACAGAAGGTTGGCAATCAGCCCCAGCATTTT.

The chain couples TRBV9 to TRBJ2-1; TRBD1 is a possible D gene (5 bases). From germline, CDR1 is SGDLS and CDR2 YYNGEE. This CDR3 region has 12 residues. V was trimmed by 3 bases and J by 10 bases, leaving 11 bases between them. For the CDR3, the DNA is TGTGCCAGCAGCGCATCAGACAGAGAGCAGTTCTTC. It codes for CASSASDREQFF.

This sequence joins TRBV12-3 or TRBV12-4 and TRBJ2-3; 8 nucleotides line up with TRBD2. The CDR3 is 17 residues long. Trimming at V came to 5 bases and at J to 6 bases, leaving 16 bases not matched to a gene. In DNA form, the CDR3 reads TGTGCCAGCAGTACCCGACTAGCGCCCATGACCTTGGATACGCAGTATTTT. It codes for CASSTRLAPMTLDTQYF.

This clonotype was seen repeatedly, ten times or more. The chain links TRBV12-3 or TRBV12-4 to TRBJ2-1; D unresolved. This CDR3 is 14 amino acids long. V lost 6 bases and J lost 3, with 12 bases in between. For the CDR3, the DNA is TGTGCCAGCAGCAAAAGGGTCAGCTACAATGAGCAGTTCTTC. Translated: CASSKRVSYNEQFF.

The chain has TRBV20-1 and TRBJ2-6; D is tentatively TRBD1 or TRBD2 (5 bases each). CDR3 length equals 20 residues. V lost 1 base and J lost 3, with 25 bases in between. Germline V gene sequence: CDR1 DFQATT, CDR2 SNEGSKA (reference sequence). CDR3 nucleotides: TGCAGTGCTAGAGTCGGGAAACCGGGACGCAATAGGAGTGGGGCCAACGTCCTGACTTTC. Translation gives CSARVGKPGRNRSGANVLTF.

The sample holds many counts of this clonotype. CDR3 DNA: TGTGCCAGCAGCGAGCAGGGGGCCTATGGCTACACCTTC. Translated: CASSEQGAYGYTF. The chain uses TRBV12-3 or TRBV12-4 and TRBJ1-2; TRBD1 matches 8 bases. This CDR3 comprises 13 residues. Trimming removed 6 bases from V and 4 bases from J; junction bases left unmatched: 4.

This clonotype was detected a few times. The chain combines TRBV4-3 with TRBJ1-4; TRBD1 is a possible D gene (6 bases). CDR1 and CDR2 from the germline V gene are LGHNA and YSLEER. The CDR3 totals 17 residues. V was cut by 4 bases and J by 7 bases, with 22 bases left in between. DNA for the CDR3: TGCGCCAGCAGCCTTGACACACAAACAGGGCGTTCTGAAAAACTGTTTTTT. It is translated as CASSLDTQTGRSEKLFF.

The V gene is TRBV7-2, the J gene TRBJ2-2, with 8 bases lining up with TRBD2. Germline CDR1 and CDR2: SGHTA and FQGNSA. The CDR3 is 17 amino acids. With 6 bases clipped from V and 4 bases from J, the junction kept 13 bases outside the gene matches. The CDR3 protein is CASSQYSGGYITGELFF. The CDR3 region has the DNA TGTGCCAGCAGTCAGTACAGCGGGGGCTACATCACCGGGGAGCTGTTTTTT.

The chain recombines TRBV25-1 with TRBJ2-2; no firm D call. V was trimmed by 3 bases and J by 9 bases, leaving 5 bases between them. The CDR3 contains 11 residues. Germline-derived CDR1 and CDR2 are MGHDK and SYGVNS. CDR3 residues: CASSDGRELFF. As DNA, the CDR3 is TGTGCCAGCAGTGATGGTAGGGAGCTGTTTTTT.

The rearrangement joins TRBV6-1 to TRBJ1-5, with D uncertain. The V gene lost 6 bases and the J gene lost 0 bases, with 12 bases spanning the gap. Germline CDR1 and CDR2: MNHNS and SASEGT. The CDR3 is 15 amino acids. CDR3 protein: CASRPGSISNQPQHF. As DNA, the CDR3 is TGTGCCAGCAGACCCGGGTCGATTAGCAATCAGCCCCAGCATTTT.

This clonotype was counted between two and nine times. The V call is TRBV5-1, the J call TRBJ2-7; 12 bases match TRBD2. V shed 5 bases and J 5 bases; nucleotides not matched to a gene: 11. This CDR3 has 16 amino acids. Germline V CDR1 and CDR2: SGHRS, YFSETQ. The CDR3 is CASRSVETSGSHEQYF. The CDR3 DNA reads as TGCGCCAGCAGATCAGTTGAGACTAGCGGGAGTCACGAGCAGTACTTC. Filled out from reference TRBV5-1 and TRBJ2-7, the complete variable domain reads KAGVTQTPRYLIKTRGQQVTLSCSPISGHRSVSWYQQTPGQGLQFLFEYFSETQRNKGNFPGRFSGRQFSNSRSEMNVSTLELGDSALYLCASRSVETSGSHEQYFGPGTRLTVT.